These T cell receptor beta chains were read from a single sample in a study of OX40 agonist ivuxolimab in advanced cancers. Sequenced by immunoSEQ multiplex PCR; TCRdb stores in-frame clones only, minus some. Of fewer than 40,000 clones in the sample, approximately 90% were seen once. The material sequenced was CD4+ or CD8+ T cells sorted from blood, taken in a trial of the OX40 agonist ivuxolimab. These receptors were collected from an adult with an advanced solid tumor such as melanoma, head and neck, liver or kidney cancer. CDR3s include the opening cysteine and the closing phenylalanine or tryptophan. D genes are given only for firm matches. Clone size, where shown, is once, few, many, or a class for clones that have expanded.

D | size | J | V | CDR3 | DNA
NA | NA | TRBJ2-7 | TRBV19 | CASSSHKGEQYF | TGTGCCAGTAGTTCCCATAAAGGCGAGCAGTACTTC
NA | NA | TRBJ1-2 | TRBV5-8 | CASSSDSSTNYGYTF | TGTGCCAGCAGCTCGGACAGTTCTACTAACTATGGCTACACCTTC
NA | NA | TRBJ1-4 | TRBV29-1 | CSVGQANEKLFF | TGCAGCGTCGGACAAGCTAATGAAAAACTGTTTTTT
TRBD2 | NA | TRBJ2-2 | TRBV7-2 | CASSPLAGGIAGELFF | TGTGCCAGCAGCCCTTTAGCGGGAGGGATAGCCGGGGAGCTGTTTTTT
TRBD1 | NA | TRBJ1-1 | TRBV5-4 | CASSRDSDAEAFF | TGTGCCAGCAGCCGGGACAGTGACGCTGAAGCTTTCTTT
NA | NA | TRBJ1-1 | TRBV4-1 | CASSLIRGTNTEAFF | TGCGCCAGCAGCCTCATTAGGGGGACTAACACTGAAGCTTTCTTT
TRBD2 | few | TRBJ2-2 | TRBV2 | CASSGRPSGYTGELFF | TGTGCCAGCAGTGGAAGGCCTAGCGGTTACACCGGGGAGCTGTTTTTT
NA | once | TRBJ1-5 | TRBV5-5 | CASSLGQRRQPQHF | TGTGCCAGCAGCTTGGGACAGCGCCGGCAGCCCCAGCATTTT
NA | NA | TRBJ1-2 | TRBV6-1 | CASNPTGLYGYTF | TGTGCCAGCAACCCGACAGGCCTCTATGGCTACACCTTC
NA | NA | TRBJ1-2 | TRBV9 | CASSFRDTNANYGYTF | TGTGCCAGCAGCTTCCGGGACACCAACGCTAACTATGGCTACACCTTC
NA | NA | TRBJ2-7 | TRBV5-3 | CARSLFYSYEQYF | TGTGCCAGAAGCTTGTTTTACTCCTACGAGCAGTACTTC
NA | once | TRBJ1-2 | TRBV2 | CASRAESYGYTF | TGTGCCAGCAGGGCAGAGAGCTATGGCTACACCTTC
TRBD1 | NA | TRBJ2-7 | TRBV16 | CASSQLGQGAYEQYF | TGTGCCAGCAGCCAATTGGGACAGGGGGCCTACGAGCAGTACTTC
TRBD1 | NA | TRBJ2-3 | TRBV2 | CASRGQGATDTQYF | TGTGCCAGCAGGGGACAGGGGGCGACAGATACGCAGTATTTT
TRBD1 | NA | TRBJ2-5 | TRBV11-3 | CASSRNGQGSETQYF | TGTGCCAGCAGTCGTAACGGACAGGGATCAGAGACCCAGTACTTC
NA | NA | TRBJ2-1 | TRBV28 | CASRDYNEQFF | TGTGCCAGCAGAGACTACAATGAGCAGTTCTTC
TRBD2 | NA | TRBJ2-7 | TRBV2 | CASSQSGGFNYEQYF | TGTGCCAGCAGCCAGAGCGGGGGTTTTAACTACGAGCAGTACTTC
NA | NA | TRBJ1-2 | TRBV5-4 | CASSLKGIYGYTF | TGTGCCAGCAGCTTGAAGGGTATCTATGGCTACACCTTC
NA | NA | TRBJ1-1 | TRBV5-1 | CASSAGVNTEAFF | TGCGCCAGCAGCGCGGGTGTTAACACTGAAGCTTTCTTT
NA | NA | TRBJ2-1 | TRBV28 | CASSLARNNEQFF | TGTGCCAGCAGTTTAGCGAGAAACAATGAGCAGTTCTTC
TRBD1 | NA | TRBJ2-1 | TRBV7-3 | CASSPGDRGRGYNEQFF | TGTGCCAGCAGCCCAGGGGACAGGGGCCGAGGATACAATGAGCAGTTCTTC
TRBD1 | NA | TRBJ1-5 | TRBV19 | CASSIHTGQGASNQPQHF | TGTGCCAGTAGTATTCATACGGGACAGGGGGCCAGCAATCAGCCCCAGCATTTT
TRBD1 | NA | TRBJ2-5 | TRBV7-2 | CASSLDRGETQYF | TGTGCCAGCAGCTTAGACAGGGGGGAGACCCAGTACTTC
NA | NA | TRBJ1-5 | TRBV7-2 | CASSTTRAGQPQHF | TGTGCCAGCAGCACCACCCGGGCAGGGCAGCCCCAGCATTTT
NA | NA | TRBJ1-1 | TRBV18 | CASSPLNTEAFF | TGTGCCAGCTCGCCACTAAACACTGAAGCTTTCTTT
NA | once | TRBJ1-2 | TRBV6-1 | CASSASNYGYTF | TGTGCCAGCAGTGCTTCTAACTATGGCTACACCTTC
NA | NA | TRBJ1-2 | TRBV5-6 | CASSLSTELYLYGYTF | TGTGCCAGCAGCTTATCGACAGAACTCTACCTCTATGGCTACACCTTC
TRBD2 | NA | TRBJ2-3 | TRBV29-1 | CSVELAGGRTQYF | TGCAGCGTTGAACTCGCGGGGGGGCGGACGCAGTATTTT
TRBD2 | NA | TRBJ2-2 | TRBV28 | CASSLVLAGGTGELFF | TGTGCCAGCAGTTTAGTGCTAGCGGGGGGGACCGGGGAGCTGTTTTTT
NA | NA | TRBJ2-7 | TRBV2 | CASSGPRGQFPYEQYF | TGTGCCAGCAGTGGACCGAGAGGGCAGTTCCCCTACGAGCAGTACTTC
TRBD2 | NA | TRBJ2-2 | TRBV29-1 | CSVEPSGSAGELFF | TGCAGCGTTGAACCTAGCGGGAGCGCCGGGGAGCTGTTTTTT
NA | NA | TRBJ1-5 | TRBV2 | CASKGDFSQPQHF | TGTGCCAGCAAAGGGGACTTTAGCCAGCCCCAGCATTTT
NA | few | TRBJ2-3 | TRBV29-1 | CSAEGSTDTQYF | TGCAGCGCGGAGGGTAGCACAGATACGCAGTATTTT
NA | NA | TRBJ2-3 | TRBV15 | CATSRRTVTSTDTQYF | TGTGCCACCAGCAGACGAACGGTAACTAGCACAGATACGCAGTATTTT
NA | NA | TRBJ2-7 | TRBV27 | CASCRAHSDEQYF | TGTGCCAGCTGCAGGGCCCATTCGGACGAGCAGTACTTC
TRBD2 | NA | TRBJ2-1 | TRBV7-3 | CASSFLGSGTYNEQFF | TGTGCCAGCAGCTTCCTCGGTAGCGGGACTTACAATGAGCAGTTCTTC